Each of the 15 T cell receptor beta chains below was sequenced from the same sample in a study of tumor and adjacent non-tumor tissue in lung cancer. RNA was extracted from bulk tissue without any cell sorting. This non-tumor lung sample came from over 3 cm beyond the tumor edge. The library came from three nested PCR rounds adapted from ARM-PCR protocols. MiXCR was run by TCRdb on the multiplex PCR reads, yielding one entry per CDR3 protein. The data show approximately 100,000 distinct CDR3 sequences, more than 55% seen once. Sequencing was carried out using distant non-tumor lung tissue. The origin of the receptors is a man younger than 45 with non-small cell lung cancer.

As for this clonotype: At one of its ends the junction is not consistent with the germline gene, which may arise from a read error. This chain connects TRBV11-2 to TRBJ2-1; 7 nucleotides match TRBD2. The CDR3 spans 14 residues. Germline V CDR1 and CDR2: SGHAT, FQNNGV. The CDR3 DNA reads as TGTGCCAGCAGCTCGCTGACTAGCTACAATGAGCAGTTATTC. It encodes CASSSLTSYNEQLF.

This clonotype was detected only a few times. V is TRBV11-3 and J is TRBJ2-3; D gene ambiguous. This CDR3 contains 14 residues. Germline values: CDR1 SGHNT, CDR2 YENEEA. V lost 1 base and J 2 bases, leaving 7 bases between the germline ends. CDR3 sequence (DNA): TGTGCCAGCAGCTTAGGAGACACCACAGATACGCAGTATTTT. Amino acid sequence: CASSLGDTTDTQYF.

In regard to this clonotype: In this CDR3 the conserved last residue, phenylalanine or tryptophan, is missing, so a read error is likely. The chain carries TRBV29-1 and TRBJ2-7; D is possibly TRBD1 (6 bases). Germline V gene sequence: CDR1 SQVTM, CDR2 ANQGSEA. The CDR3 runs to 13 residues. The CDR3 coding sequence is TGCAGCGTTCCGAAGGGGGAGTCCTACGAACAGTACCTC. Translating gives CSVPKGESYEQYL.

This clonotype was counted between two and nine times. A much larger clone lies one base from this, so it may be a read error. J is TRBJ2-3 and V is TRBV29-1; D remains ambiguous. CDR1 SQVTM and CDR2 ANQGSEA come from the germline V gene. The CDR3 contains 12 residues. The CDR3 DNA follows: TGCAGCGTTGCACATCCCACAGATGCGCAGTATTTT. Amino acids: CSVAHPTDAQYF.

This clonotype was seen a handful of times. This chain's CDR3 is CASSLDYKEATQYF. The CDR3 DNA sequence: TGTGCCAGCAGCTTAGATTATAAAGAGGCGACCCAGTACTTC. The chain couples TRBV11-2 to TRBJ2-5, with no clear D. Trimming shortened V by 0 bases and J by 7 bases, and 12 bases separated the two germline ends. The CDR3 has 14 amino acids. In germline, CDR1 is SGHAT, CDR2 FQNNGV.

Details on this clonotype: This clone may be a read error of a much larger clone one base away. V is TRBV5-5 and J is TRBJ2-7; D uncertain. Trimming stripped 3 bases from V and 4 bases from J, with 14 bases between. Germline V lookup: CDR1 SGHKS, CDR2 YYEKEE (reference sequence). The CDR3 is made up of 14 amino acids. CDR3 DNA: TGTGCCAGCAGCTGGGAACAATTGGGATACGAGCAGTACTTC. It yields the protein CASSWEQLGYEQYF.

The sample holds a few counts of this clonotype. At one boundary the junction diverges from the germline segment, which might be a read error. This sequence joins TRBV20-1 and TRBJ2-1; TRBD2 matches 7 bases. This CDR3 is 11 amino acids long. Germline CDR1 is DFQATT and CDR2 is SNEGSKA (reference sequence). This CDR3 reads CNAGDFNGQFF. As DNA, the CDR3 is TGCAATGCGGGGGACTTCAATGGGCAGTTCTTC.

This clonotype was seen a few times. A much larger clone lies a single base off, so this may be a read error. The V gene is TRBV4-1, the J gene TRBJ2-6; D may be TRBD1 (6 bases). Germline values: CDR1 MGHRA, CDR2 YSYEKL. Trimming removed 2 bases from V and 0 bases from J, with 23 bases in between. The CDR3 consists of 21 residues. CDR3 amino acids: CASSQFPRLGTTSSGANVLTF. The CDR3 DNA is TGCGCCAGCAGCCAATTCCCCCGGTTAGGGACAACCAGCTCTGGGGCCAACGTCCTGACTTTC.

CDR3 coding DNA: TGCAGCGCAGGGGGAATGGTGTATGGCTACACCTTC. It yields the protein CSAGGMVYGYTF. The rearrangement uses TRBV29-1 and TRBJ1-2, with 7 bases that match TRBD1. Germline values: CDR1 SQVTM, CDR2 ANQGSEA. Trimming cost V 7 bases and J 5 bases; bases outside gene matches: 7. This CDR3 is built from 12 residues.

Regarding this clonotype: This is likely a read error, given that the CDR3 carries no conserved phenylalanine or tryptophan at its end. CDR3 bases: TGTAGTGCCAGGATGACTAGCGGGAATATCGATGAGCAGTTCCTC. This encodes CSARMTSGNIDEQFL. The V and J genes are TRBV20-1 and TRBJ2-1; 11 positions agree with TRBD2. Germline V CDR1 and CDR2: DFQATT, SNEGSKA (reference sequence). The CDR3 is 15 amino acids.

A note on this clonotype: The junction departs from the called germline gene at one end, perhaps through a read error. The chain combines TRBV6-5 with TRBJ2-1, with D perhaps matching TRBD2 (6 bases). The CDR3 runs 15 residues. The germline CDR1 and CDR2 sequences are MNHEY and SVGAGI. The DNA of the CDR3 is TGTGCCAGCAGGTCGACTAGTGAGACAAACAATGAGCGGTTCTTC. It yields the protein CASRSTSETNNERFF.

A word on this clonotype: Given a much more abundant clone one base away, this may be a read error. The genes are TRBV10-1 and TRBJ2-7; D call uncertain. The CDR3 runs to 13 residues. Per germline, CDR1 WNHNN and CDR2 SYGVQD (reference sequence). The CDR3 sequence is CVSSESRDDVQYF. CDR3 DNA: TGCGTCAGCAGTGAGTCGAGAGACGACGTGCAGTACTTC.

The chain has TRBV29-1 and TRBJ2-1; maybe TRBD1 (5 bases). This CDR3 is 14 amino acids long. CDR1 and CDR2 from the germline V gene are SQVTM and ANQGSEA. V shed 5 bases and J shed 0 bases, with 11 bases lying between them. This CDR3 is CSVTGSYSYNEQFF. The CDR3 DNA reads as TGCAGCGTTACAGGATCCTACTCCTACAATGAGCAGTTCTTC.

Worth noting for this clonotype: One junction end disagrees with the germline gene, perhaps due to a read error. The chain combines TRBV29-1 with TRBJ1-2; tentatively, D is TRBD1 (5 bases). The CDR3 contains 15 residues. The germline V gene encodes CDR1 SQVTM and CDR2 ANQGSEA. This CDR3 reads CRVDVAGTILGGYTF. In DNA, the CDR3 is TGCCGCGTTGATGTAGCAGGGACGATCCTGGGAGGCTACACCTTC.

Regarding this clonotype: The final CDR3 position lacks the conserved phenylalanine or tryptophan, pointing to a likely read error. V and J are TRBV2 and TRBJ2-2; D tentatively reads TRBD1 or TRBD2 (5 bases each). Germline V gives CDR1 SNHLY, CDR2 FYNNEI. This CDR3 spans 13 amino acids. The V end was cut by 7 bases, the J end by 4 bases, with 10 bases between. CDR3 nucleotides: TGTGCCAGCACCGGGGCCGCCACCGGGGAGCTGTTTTAT. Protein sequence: CASTGAATGELFY.